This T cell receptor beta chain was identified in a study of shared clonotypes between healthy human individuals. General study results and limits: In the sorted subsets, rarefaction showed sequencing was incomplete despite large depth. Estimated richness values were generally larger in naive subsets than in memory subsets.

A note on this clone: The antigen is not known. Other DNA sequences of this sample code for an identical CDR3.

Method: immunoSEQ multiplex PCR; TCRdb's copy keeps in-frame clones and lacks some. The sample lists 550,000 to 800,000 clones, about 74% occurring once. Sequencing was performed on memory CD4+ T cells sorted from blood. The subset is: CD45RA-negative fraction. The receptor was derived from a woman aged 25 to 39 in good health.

CDR3 coding DNA: TGTGCCAGCAGCCTCACTAGCGGGTACAATGAGCAGTTCTTC. Translation gives CASSLTSGYNEQFF. The chain uses TRBV11-2 and TRBJ2-1; 9 bases are shared with TRBD2. Unmatched junction bases numbered 3, after V lost 5 bases and J lost 4 bases. There are 14 residues in the CDR3. Germline lookup yields CDR1 SGHAT and CDR2 FQNNGV. Filled out from reference TRBV11-2 and TRBJ2-1, the complete variable domain reads EAGVAQSPRYKIIEKRQSVAFWCNPISGHATLYWYQQILGQGPKLLIQFQNNGVVDDSQLPKDRFSAERLKGVDSTLKIQPAKLEDSAVYLCASSLTSGYNEQFFGPGTRLTVL.